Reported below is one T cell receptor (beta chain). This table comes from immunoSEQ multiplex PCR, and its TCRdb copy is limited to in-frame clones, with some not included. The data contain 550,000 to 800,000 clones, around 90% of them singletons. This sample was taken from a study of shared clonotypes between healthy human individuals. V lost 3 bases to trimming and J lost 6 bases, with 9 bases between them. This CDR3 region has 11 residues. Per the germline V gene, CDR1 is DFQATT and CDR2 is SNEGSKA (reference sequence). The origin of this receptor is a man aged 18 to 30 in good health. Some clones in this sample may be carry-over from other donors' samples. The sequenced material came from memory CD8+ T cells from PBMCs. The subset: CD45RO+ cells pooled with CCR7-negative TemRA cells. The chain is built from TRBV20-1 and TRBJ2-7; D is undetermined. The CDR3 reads CSARVESEQYF. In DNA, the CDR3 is TGCAGTGCTAGGGTGGAGAGCGAGCAGTACTTC.